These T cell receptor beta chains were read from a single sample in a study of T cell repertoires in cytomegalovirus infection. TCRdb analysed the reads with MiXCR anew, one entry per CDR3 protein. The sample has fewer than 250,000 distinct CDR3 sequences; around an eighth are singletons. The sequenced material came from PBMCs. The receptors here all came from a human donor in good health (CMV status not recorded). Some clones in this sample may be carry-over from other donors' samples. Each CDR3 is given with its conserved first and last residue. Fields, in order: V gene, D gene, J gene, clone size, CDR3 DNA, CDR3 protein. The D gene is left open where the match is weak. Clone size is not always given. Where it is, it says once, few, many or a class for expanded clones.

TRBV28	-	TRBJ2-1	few	TGTGCCAGCAGTATAGGCGGGTTACAATACAATGAGCAGTTCTTC	CASSIGGLQYNEQFF
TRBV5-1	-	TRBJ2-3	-	TGCGCCAGCAGCTGGGTAGCGGCTAGCACAGATACGCAGTATTTT	CASSWVAASTDTQYF
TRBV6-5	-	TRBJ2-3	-	TGTGCCAGCAGTTACAGGGGTACGGGGGACACAGATACGCAGTATTTT	CASSYRGTGDTDTQYF
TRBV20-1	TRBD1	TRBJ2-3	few	TGCAGTGCTAGGGAGCATGAGGGGGCCCCCACAGATACGCAGTATTTT	CSAREHEGAPTDTQYF
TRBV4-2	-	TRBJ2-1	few	TGTGCCAGCAGCCCACAGACTAGTTTGGGCAATGAGCAGTTCTTC	CASSPQTSLGNEQFF
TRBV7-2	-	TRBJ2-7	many	TGTGCCAGCAGCTTACCTTCCCGTAGCGGTCGGGGTGAGCAGTACTTC	CASSLPSRSGRGEQYF
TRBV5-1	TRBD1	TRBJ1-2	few	TGCGCCAGCAGAGGGGACAGGGGACCTCTTGGCTACACCTTC	CASRGDRGPLGYTF
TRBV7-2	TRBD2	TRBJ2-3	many	TGTGCCAGCAGCTTAGTGGGTAGCGGGGGGGCGACAGATACGCAGTATTTT	CASSLVGSGGATDTQYF
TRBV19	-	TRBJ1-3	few	TGTGCCAGTACCCCCGGGCCATCCTACTCTGGAAACACCATATATTTT	CASTPGPSYSGNTIYF
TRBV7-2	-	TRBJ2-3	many	TGTGCCAGCAGCTTGTCGGCTCGCCCATTCACAGATACGCAGTATTTT	CASSLSARPFTDTQYF
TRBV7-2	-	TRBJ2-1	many	TGTGCCAGCAGCCTAGACTGGGGGGTTTACAATGAGCAGTTCTTC	CASSLDWGVYNEQFF
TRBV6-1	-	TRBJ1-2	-	TGTGCCAGCATTCCCTACAGGAATAATAAGGATGGCTACACCTTC	CASIPYRNNKDGYTF
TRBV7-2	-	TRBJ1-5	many	TGTGCCAGCAGCCAGGAGGGGGCCCAGCATTTT	CASSQEGAQHF
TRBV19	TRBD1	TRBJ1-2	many	TGTGCCAGTACCGAGACAGGGGCCTATGGCTACACCTTC	CASTETGAYGYTF
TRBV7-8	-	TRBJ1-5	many	TGTGCCAGCAGCTTAAGGTGGAGCAATCAGCCCCAGCATTTT	CASSLRWSNQPQHF
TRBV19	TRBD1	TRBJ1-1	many	TGTGCCAGTAGTATAGTCCAGGGGGCCGGCACTGAAGCTTTCTTT	CASSIVQGAGTEAFF
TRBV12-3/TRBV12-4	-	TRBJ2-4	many	TGTGCCAGCAGTTTATCCCCGGCAGGGAGGAACATTCAGTACTTC	CASSLSPAGRNIQYF
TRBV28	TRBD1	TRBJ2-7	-	TGTGCCAGCGCCGGGACAGGGGTCCGCGAGCAGTACTTC	CASAGTGVREQYF
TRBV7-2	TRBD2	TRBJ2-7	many	TGTGCCAGCAGCTTTGGACTCAGCGGGGTGGGCTACGAGCAGTACTTC	CASSFGLSGVGYEQYF
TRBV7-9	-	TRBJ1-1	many	TGTGCCAGCAGCTGGGCCAGGGACACTGAAGCTTTCTTT	CASSWARDTEAFF
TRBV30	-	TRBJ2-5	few	TGTGCCTGGAGTGTCGGCGGTTCGGCGTACTTC	CAWSVGGSAYF
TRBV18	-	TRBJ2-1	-	TGTGCCAGCTCACAAAACGCAGGGTTGTCAAATGAGCAGTTCTTC	CASSQNAGLSNEQFF